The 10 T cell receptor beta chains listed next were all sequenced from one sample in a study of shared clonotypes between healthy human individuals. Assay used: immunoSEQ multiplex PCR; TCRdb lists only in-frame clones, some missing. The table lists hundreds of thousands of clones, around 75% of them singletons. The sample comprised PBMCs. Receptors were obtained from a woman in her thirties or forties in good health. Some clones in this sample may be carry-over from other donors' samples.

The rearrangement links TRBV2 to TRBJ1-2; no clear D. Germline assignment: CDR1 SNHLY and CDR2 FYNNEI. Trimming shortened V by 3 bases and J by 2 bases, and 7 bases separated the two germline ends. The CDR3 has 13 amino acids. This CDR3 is CASSDSGNYGYTF. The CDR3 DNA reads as TGTGCCAGCAGTGACTCAGGCAACTATGGCTACACCTTC.

CDR3 nucleotides: TGCGCCAGCAGCCAAGCCGGGATGGAGACCCAGTACTTC. This codes for CASSQAGMETQYF. The rearrangement uses TRBV4-1 and TRBJ2-5; tentatively, D is TRBD2 (5 bases). The V and J ends lost 1 base and 5 bases respectively, with 8 bases between them. The CDR3 has 13 residues. The germline V gene encodes CDR1 MGHRA and CDR2 YSYEKL.

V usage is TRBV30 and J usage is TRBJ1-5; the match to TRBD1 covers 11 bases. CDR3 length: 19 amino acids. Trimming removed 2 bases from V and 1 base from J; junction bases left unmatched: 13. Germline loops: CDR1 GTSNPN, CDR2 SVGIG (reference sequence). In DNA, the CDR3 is TGTGCCTGGAGTCCCCTGGACAGGGGGCATTTCGGGAGCAATCAGCCCCAGCATTTT. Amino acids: CAWSPLDRGHFGSNQPQHF.

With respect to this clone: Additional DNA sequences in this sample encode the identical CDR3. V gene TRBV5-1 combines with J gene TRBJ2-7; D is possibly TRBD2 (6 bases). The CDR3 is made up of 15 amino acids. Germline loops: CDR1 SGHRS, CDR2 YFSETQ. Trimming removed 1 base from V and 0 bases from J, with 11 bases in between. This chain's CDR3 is CASSLRAGSSYEQYF. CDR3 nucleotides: TGCGCCAGCAGCTTGCGAGCGGGCTCCTCCTACGAGCAGTACTTC.

CDR3 residues: CASSGGQGDTDTQYF. The DNA for the CDR3 is TGTGCCAGCAGTGGGGGACAGGGGGACACAGATACGCAGTATTTT. This chain connects TRBV6-4 to TRBJ2-3, with 11 bases fitting TRBD1. Germline CDR1 is MRHNA and CDR2 is SNTAGT. V dropped 4 bases and J dropped 2; count of bases not matched to a gene: 2. There are 15 residues in the CDR3.

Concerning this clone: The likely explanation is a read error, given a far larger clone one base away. The CDR3 protein is CASSLAGGYNEQFF. The CDR3 nucleotides read TGTGCCAGCAGCTTAGCGGGAGGCTACAATGAGCAGTTCTTC. This rearrangement joins TRBV11-2 to TRBJ2-1, with 7 bases lining up with TRBD2. The germline CDR1 and CDR2 sequences are SGHAT and FQNNGV. V trimming: 1 base; J trimming: 3 bases; junction bases outside the gene matches: 0. The CDR3 runs 14 residues.

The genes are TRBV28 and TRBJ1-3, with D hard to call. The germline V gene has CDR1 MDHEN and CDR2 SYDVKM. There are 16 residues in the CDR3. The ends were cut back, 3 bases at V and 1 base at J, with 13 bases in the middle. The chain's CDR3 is CASSLKGHPSGNTIYF. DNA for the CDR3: TGTGCCAGCAGTTTGAAGGGCCACCCTTCTGGAAACACCATATATTTT.

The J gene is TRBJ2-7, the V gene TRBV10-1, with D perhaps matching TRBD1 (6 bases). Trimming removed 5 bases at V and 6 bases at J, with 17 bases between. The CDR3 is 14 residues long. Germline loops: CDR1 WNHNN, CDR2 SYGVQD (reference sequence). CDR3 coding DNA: TGCGCCAGCAGTTCAGGGACACCCCTCGGCGAGCAGTACTTC. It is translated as CASSSGTPLGEQYF.

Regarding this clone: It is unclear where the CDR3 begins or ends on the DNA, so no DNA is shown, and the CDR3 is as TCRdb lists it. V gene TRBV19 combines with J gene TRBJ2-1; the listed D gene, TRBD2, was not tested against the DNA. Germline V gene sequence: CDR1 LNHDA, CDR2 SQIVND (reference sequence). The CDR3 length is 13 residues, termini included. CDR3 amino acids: CASTSGVGNEQFF.

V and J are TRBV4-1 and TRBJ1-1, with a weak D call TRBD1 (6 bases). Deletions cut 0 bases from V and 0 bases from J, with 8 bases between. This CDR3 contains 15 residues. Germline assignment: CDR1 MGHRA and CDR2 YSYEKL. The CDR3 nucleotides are TGCGCCAGCAGCCAAGAGGGGGCCTTGAACACTGAAGCTTTCTTT. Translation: CASSQEGALNTEAFF.